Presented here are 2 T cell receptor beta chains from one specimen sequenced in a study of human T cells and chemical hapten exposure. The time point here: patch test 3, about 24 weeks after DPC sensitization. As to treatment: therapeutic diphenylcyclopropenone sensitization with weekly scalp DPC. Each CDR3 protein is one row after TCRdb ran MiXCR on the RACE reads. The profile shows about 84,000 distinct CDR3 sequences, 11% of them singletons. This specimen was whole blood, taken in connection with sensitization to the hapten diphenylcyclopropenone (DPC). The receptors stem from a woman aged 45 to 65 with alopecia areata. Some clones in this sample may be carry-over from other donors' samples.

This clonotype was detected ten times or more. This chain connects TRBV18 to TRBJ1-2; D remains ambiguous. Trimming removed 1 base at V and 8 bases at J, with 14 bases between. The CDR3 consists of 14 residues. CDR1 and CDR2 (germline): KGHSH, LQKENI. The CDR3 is CASSPLSWSGGYTF. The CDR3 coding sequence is TGTGCCAGCTCACCACTGTCGTGGTCCGGGGGCTACACCTTC.

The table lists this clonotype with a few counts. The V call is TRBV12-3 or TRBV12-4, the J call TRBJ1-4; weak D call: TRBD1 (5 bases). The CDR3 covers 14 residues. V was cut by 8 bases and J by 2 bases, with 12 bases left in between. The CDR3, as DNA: TGTGCCAGCTCCTACGGGACCACTAATGAAAAACTGTTTTTT. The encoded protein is CASSYGTTNEKLFF.